One sample yielded the 19 T cell receptor beta chains listed below, sequenced in a study of shared clonotypes between healthy human individuals (dated by TCRdb to 2019 to 2021). CD8 naive samples consisted of CD45RO-negative cells that were positively selected for CCR7, yielding a CD45RA+CCR7+ population without TemRA cells. Library creation used the immunoSEQ multiplex PCR assay. TCRdb mirrors the immuneACCESS table, restricted to in-frame sequences. Some clones are absent from its copies; in checked studies, under half trace to an unresolved V gene, and the reason for the others is unknown. The sample has around 2,000,000 clones on record, 85% to 95% of them singletons. The ten largest clones represent under 2% of the sample. The sequenced sample consisted of naive CD8+ T cells from PBMCs. The cell subset or site label here, explained by the study, means: CD45RA+CCR7+. The origin of the receptors is a man between 18 and 29 years old in good health. Some clones in this sample may be carry-over from other donors' samples.

A word on this clone: This same CDR3 is encoded by further DNA sequences in the sample. This chain connects TRBV9 to TRBJ2-7; TRBD1 might be the D (6 bases). The CDR3 spans 15 residues. The V end was cut by 0 bases, the J end by 1 base, with 11 bases between. CDR1 SGDLS and CDR2 YYNGEE come from the germline V gene. CDR3 in amino acids: CASSVGQAPSYEQYF. The CDR3, as DNA: TGTGCCAGCAGCGTAGGACAGGCCCCATCCTACGAGCAGTACTTC.

The gene calls are TRBV4-1 and TRBJ2-7; D is unclear. The CDR3 runs 15 residues. Germline-derived CDR1 and CDR2 are MGHRA and YSYEKL. The germline V and J ends were trimmed by 0 bases and 6 bases, with 15 bases remaining between them. The CDR3 here is CASSQDHLIPSEQYF. CDR3 in DNA: TGCGCCAGCAGCCAAGATCATCTAATTCCCAGCGAGCAGTACTTC.

The chain recombines TRBV15 with TRBJ1-5; TRBD1 aligns across 11 bases. This CDR3 has 17 amino acids. J lost 7 bases, V lost 8 bases, and 16 bases had no gene match. The germline CDR1 and CDR2 sequences are LNHNV and YYDKDF (reference sequence). In DNA, the CDR3 is TGTGCCACCCGTGAGCACCTCCTAGGGACAGGGGGACAGCCCCAGCATTTT. Its translation is CATREHLLGTGGQPQHF.

This chain links TRBV27 with TRBJ2-7; D might be TRBD1 (5 bases). This CDR3 is built from 14 residues. CDR1 is MNHEY, CDR2 SMNVEV, per germline (reference sequence). Trimming took 2 bases from V and 2 from J, leaving 10 bases between them. CDR3 nucleotide sequence: TGTGCCAGCAGTTTAAACCCGACAGCCTACGAGCAGTACTTC. Amino acid sequence: CASSLNPTAYEQYF.

Regarding this clone: The junction does not match germline at one end; this may be a read error. The chain joins TRBV6-5 to TRBJ1-1; D unclear. Germline V CDR1 and CDR2: MNHEY, SVGAGI. This CDR3 has 14 amino acids. The CDR3: CASSSEDLKTEAFF. CDR3 bases: TGTGCCAGCAGTTCTGAAGACCTGAAAACTGAAGCTTTCTTT.

The chain combines TRBV11-2 with TRBJ2-5; either TRBD1 or TRBD2 may fit D (5 bases each). V lost 7 bases and J 11 bases, leaving 20 bases between the germline ends. The CDR3 extends over 13 amino acids. The germline gives CDR1 SGHAT, CDR2 FQNNGV. DNA of the CDR3: TGTGCCAGCACCAAAAGGCCGGTAGAGGGGCAGTACTTC. It codes for CASTKRPVEGQYF.

The chain employs TRBV5-1 and TRBJ2-7; D is uncertain. The ends were cut back, 0 bases at V and 6 bases at J, with 13 bases in the middle. CDR3 length equals 14 residues. The germline gives CDR1 SGHRS, CDR2 YFSETQ. Here the CDR3 DNA reads TGCGCCAGCAGCTTGGCCCCCACAGCTGTCGAGCAGTACTTC. Residues: CASSLAPTAVEQYF.

The table lists this clone with a count of one. The chain couples TRBV6-1 to TRBJ2-5; a possible D gene is TRBD2 (7 bases). The V gene lost 4 bases and the J gene lost 4 bases, with 16 bases spanning the gap. Germline lookup yields CDR1 MNHNS and CDR2 SASEGT. This CDR3 has 15 amino acids. Here the CDR3 reads CASSAVQGGGETQYF. The CDR3 region has the DNA TGTGCCAGCAGTGCGGTCCAAGGGGGGGGAGAGACCCAGTACTTC.

J is TRBJ2-1 and V is TRBV7-9, with 8 bases that match TRBD1. The CDR3 consists of 13 residues. Trimming at V came to 5 bases and at J to 6 bases, leaving 3 bases not matched to a gene. CDR1 is SEHNR and CDR2 is FQNEAQ in the germline V gene (reference sequence). The CDR3: CASSRDRFNEQFF. CDR3 DNA: TGTGCCAGCAGCCGGGACAGGTTCAATGAGCAGTTCTTC.

About this clone itself: Other DNA sequences in this specimen translate into the identical CDR3. This chain links TRBV7-9 with TRBJ2-7; 7 nucleotides agree with TRBD1. The ends lost 5 bases at V and 0 bases at J; junction bases unmatched: 7. Per germline, CDR1 SEHNR and CDR2 FQNEAQ (reference sequence). CDR3 length: 15 amino acids. In DNA, the CDR3 is TGTGCCAGCAGCCCACAGGGGCTTAGCTCCTACGAGCAGTACTTC. Translating it yields CASSPQGLSSYEQYF.

The V call is TRBV18, the J call TRBJ2-4, with a possible D match to TRBD1 (6 bases). The V gene's germline CDR1 is KGHSH and CDR2 LQKENI. The CDR3 runs to 16 residues. Trimming removed 2 bases at V and 3 bases at J, with 14 bases between. CDR3 in DNA: TGTGCCAGCTCACCAATGGGTCAGGGGATCAAAAACATTCAGTACTTC. It yields the protein CASSPMGQGIKNIQYF. Drawing the rest from reference TRBV18 and TRBJ2-4, the complete variable domain is NAGVMQNPRHLVRRRGQEARLRCSPMKGHSHVYWYRQLPEEGLKFMVYLQKENIIDESGMPKERFSAEFPKEGPSILRIQQVVRGDSAAYFCASSPMGQGIKNIQYFGAGTRLSVL.

The V and J genes are TRBV11-2 and TRBJ2-1, with a tentative D call TRBD1 (6 bases). The CDR3 contains 13 residues. V was trimmed by 5 bases and J by 3 bases, leaving 8 bases between them. Per the germline V gene, CDR1 is SGHAT and CDR2 is FQNNGV. The CDR3 region has the DNA TGTGCCAGCAGCCGACAGGTCTACAATGAGCAGTTCTTC. This gives the protein CASSRQVYNEQFF. Together with reference TRBV11-2 and TRBJ2-1, the CDR3 gives the full variable domain: EAGVAQSPRYKIIEKRQSVAFWCNPISGHATLYWYQQILGQGPKLLIQFQNNGVVDDSQLPKDRFSAERLKGVDSTLKIQPAKLEDSAVYLCASSRQVYNEQFFGPGTRLTVL.

The genes are TRBV25-1 and TRBJ1-1, with D possibly TRBD1 on 5 matching bases. Germline lookup yields CDR1 MGHDK and CDR2 SYGVNS. V was trimmed by 3 bases and J by 4 bases, leaving 15 bases between them. This CDR3 is 15 amino acids long. CDR3 residues: CASSDQGGLGTEAFF. CDR3 DNA: TGTGCCAGCAGTGACCAGGGAGGTCTGGGCACTGAAGCTTTCTTT.

The chain uses TRBV28 and TRBJ1-4; D not resolved. This CDR3 region has 13 residues. Germline V lookup: CDR1 MDHEN, CDR2 SYDVKM. Deletions cut 2 bases from V and 6 bases from J, with 7 bases between. In DNA, the CDR3 is TGTGCCAGCAGTTTAAATACAGATGAAAAACTGTTTTTT. Translation: CASSLNTDEKLFF.

V is TRBV9 and J is TRBJ2-3; 7 positions agree with TRBD1. Trimming cost V 3 bases and J 10 bases; bases outside gene matches: 8. CDR3 length: 13 residues. Germline lookup yields CDR1 SGDLS and CDR2 YYNGEE. The CDR3 DNA sequence: TGTGCCAGCAGCGAGTCGAGACAGGGTCCGCAGTATTTT. Its protein is CASSESRQGPQYF.

This rearrangement joins TRBV20-1 to TRBJ2-7; no clear D gene. This CDR3 is built from 11 residues. V was trimmed by 8 bases and J by 5 bases, leaving 13 bases between them. Germline CDR1 and CDR2: DFQATT and SNEGSKA (reference sequence). The CDR3 DNA reads TGCAGTTCTTCCGAAGGGAACGAGCAGTACTTC. Protein: CSSSEGNEQYF.

This clone was counted once. The chain carries TRBV4-3 and TRBJ2-1, with TRBD2 matching over 9 bases. The trim removed 0 bases at V and 6 bases at J, leaving 15 bases unmatched. The CDR3 loop spans 19 amino acids. The germline gives CDR1 LGHNA, CDR2 YSLEER. CDR3 in amino acids: CASSQDRGREGLIPNEQFF. In DNA, the CDR3 is TGCGCCAGCAGCCAAGATCGTGGGCGGGAGGGCCTGATCCCCAATGAGCAGTTCTTC.

The rearrangement links TRBV4-2 to TRBJ2-7; 11 bases match TRBD1. The CDR3 is made up of 17 amino acids. From germline, CDR1 is LGHNA and CDR2 YNFKEQ. After removal of 2 bases from V and 2 bases from J, the junction contained 8 bases not matched to a gene. CDR3 DNA sequence: TGTGCCAGCAGCCAACCCAACCGGGACAGGGGGACCTACGAGCAGTACTTC. Its protein is CASSQPNRDRGTYEQYF.

This clone has only one observation. The J gene is TRBJ1-2, the V gene TRBV28; D possibly corresponds to TRBD1 (5 bases). Germline CDR1 and CDR2: MDHEN and SYDVKM. The CDR3 loop spans 11 amino acids. The V end lost 7 bases, the J end lost 7 bases, and 10 bases lay between the germline ends. The CDR3 protein is CASNPGFGYTF. As DNA, the CDR3 is TGTGCCAGCAATCCAGGGTTTGGCTACACCTTC.